The rows below give T cell receptor beta chains drawn from one sample of a study of vaccination and CD4 T cells after COVID-19. TCRdb passed the PCR reads through MiXCR, listing each CDR3 protein once. The sample consists of some 9,000 distinct CDR3 sequences, over 45% of them appearing once. These receptors lack a known antigen. The sequencing input was CD4+ T cells from blood, cultured in vitro. The source of these receptors is a human donor who had recovered from COVID-19. Each CDR3 is given with its conserved first and last residue. D genes are given only for firm matches. Where a row states a size, it is once, few, many or the class of an expanded clone; other rows omit it.

d_gene: TRBD2; len: 14; j_gene: TRBJ2-7; abundance: NA; v_gene: TRBV6-2/TRBV6-3; CDR3nt: TGTGCCAGCAGCCCGGGACCTCGGGGGGGGGAGCAGTACTTC; CDR3aa: CASSPGPRGGEQYF
d_gene: NA; len: 13; j_gene: TRBJ1-1; abundance: NA; v_gene: TRBV6-1; CDR3nt: TGTGCCAGCAGACCACCTTCGGGCACTGAAGCTTTCTTT; CDR3aa: CASRPPSGTEAFF
d_gene: NA; len: 17; j_gene: TRBJ1-5; abundance: few; v_gene: TRBV21-1; CDR3nt: TGTGCCAGCAGCAAAGAAGGGGACAGGGGAGGGGATCAGCCCCAGCATTTT; CDR3aa: CASSKEGDRGGDQPQHF
d_gene: NA; len: 11; j_gene: TRBJ2-3; abundance: NA; v_gene: TRBV7-2; CDR3nt: TGTGCCAGCAGCTTATCCAATACGCAGTATTTT; CDR3aa: CASSLSNTQYF
d_gene: TRBD2; len: 16; j_gene: TRBJ2-5; abundance: NA; v_gene: TRBV24-1; CDR3nt: TGTGCCACCAGTGATTTGGGTGGGACTAACGAAGAGACCCAGTACTTC; CDR3aa: CATSDLGGTNEETQYF
d_gene: TRBD1; len: 12; j_gene: TRBJ2-7; abundance: NA; v_gene: TRBV20-1; CDR3nt: TGCAGTGCAGAAGCTACAGGGGGCGAGCAGTACTTC; CDR3aa: CSAEATGGEQYF
d_gene: NA; len: 16; j_gene: TRBJ2-1; abundance: NA; v_gene: TRBV7-9; CDR3nt: TGTGCCAGCAGCTTAGCGGACCACCATCATATCGCTGAGCAGTTCTTC; CDR3aa: CASSLADHHHIAEQFF
d_gene: NA; len: 16; j_gene: TRBJ2-6; abundance: NA; v_gene: TRBV12-3/TRBV12-4; CDR3nt: TGTGCCAGCAGACGGGACACTTTCTCTGGGGCCAACGTCCTGACTTTC; CDR3aa: CASRRDTFSGANVLTF
d_gene: NA; len: 13; j_gene: TRBJ1-1; abundance: NA; v_gene: TRBV20-1; CDR3nt: TGCAGTGCCCGGGACTCAAGGAACACTGAAGCTTTCTTT; CDR3aa: CSARDSRNTEAFF
d_gene: TRBD2; len: 15; j_gene: TRBJ2-1; abundance: once; v_gene: TRBV19; CDR3nt: TGTGCCAGTAGTAATGGCGGGAGGTATGGGGATGAGCAGTTCTTC; CDR3aa: CASSNGGRYGDEQFF
d_gene: NA; len: 15; j_gene: TRBJ2-5; abundance: NA; v_gene: TRBV19; CDR3nt: TGTGCCAGTAGTATCGGAGCAGGAGGGGAACAGACCCAGTACTTC; CDR3aa: CASSIGAGGEQTQYF
d_gene: NA; len: 14; j_gene: TRBJ2-7; abundance: NA; v_gene: TRBV29-1; CDR3nt: TGCAGCGCCTCAGGGACGGCGAACATATACGAGCAGTACTTC; CDR3aa: CSASGTANIYEQYF
d_gene: TRBD1; len: 14; j_gene: TRBJ2-3; abundance: NA; v_gene: TRBV6-1; CDR3nt: TGTGCCAGCAGTGGCCGGACAGGGGCGGATACGCAGTATTTT; CDR3aa: CASSGRTGADTQYF
d_gene: NA; len: 15; j_gene: TRBJ2-4; abundance: NA; v_gene: TRBV12-3/TRBV12-4; CDR3nt: TGTGCCAGCAGTTTTAGGGGGGATGGCAAAAACATTCAGTACTTC; CDR3aa: CASSFRGDGKNIQYF
d_gene: NA; len: 15; j_gene: TRBJ1-1; abundance: few; v_gene: TRBV12-3/TRBV12-4; CDR3nt: TGTGCCAGCAGCCCCGGGACGCCAAGAGGGACTGAAGCTTTCTTT; CDR3aa: CASSPGTPRGTEAFF
d_gene: NA; len: 13; j_gene: TRBJ2-7; abundance: NA; v_gene: TRBV7-2; CDR3nt: TGTGCCAGCAGCTTGTTTCAGACCTACGAGCAGTACTTC; CDR3aa: CASSLFQTYEQYF
d_gene: NA; len: 14; j_gene: TRBJ2-5; abundance: NA; v_gene: TRBV4-2; CDR3nt: TGTGCCAGCAGCCCGGTTAGGGGTCTGGAGACCCAGTACTTC; CDR3aa: CASSPVRGLETQYF
d_gene: TRBD2; len: 17; j_gene: TRBJ2-7; abundance: NA; v_gene: TRBV12-3/TRBV12-4; CDR3nt: TGTGCCAGCAGTTTAGCCCCGGGGCGGGGGGGCCGGTACGAGCAGTACTTC; CDR3aa: CASSLAPGRGGRYEQYF
d_gene: NA; len: 16; j_gene: TRBJ2-5; abundance: NA; v_gene: TRBV4-2; CDR3nt: TGTGCCAGCAGCCAAGACAGTTACCAGGGACAAGAGACCCAGTACTTC; CDR3aa: CASSQDSYQGQETQYF
d_gene: NA; len: 13; j_gene: TRBJ1-2; abundance: few; v_gene: TRBV28; CDR3nt: TGTGCCAGCAGTTTACGAGGGGTCTATGGCTACACCTTC; CDR3aa: CASSLRGVYGYTF
d_gene: NA; len: 15; j_gene: TRBJ2-7; abundance: NA; v_gene: TRBV7-9; CDR3nt: TGTGCCAGCAGCTTAGGGGCGGCGGGCTCCTACGAGCAGTACTTC; CDR3aa: CASSLGAAGSYEQYF
d_gene: NA; len: 13; j_gene: TRBJ2-7; abundance: NA; v_gene: TRBV19; CDR3nt: TGTGCCAGTAGTGAAGGGCCGGGCCACGAGCAGTACTTC; CDR3aa: CASSEGPGHEQYF
d_gene: NA; len: 15; j_gene: TRBJ1-6; abundance: few; v_gene: TRBV27; CDR3nt: TGTGCCAGCAGTTTATCGACAGGCAATAATTCACCCCTCCACTTT; CDR3aa: CASSLSTGNNSPLHF
d_gene: TRBD1; len: 15; j_gene: TRBJ1-2; abundance: few; v_gene: TRBV7-9; CDR3nt: TGTGCCAGCAGCTCGACAGGGGAAGTGGACTATGGCTACACCTTC; CDR3aa: CASSSTGEVDYGYTF
d_gene: NA; len: 15; j_gene: TRBJ2-7; abundance: NA; v_gene: TRBV7-3; CDR3nt: TGTGCCAGCAGCTTAAGGGCAGGACCGGGGTACGAGCAGTACTTC; CDR3aa: CASSLRAGPGYEQYF
d_gene: NA; len: 16; j_gene: TRBJ2-1; abundance: NA; v_gene: TRBV7-2; CDR3nt: TGTGCCAGCAGCGACGATACAGGACGGTACTACAATGAGCAGTTCTTC; CDR3aa: CASSDDTGRYYNEQFF
d_gene: NA; len: 15; j_gene: TRBJ2-3; abundance: NA; v_gene: TRBV2; CDR3nt: TGTGCCAGCAGTGAAGGGATAGGGACCACAGATACGCAGTATTTT; CDR3aa: CASSEGIGTTDTQYF
d_gene: NA; len: 16; j_gene: TRBJ1-1; abundance: NA; v_gene: TRBV6-5; CDR3nt: TGTGCCAGCAGTTACGATCGAACGGCTCAGGGCACTGAAGCTTTCTTT; CDR3aa: CASSYDRTAQGTEAFF
d_gene: TRBD1; len: 13; j_gene: TRBJ2-5; abundance: NA; v_gene: TRBV7-6; CDR3nt: TGTGCCAGCAGCCGGGACAGGGGAGAGACCCAGTACTTC; CDR3aa: CASSRDRGETQYF
d_gene: NA; len: 17; j_gene: TRBJ2-4; abundance: NA; v_gene: TRBV6-1; CDR3nt: TGTGCCAGCAGCCCTGTGGGGAGGGAGGGGGCTAGAAACATTCAGTACTTC; CDR3aa: CASSPVGREGARNIQYF
d_gene: NA; len: 17; j_gene: TRBJ2-6; abundance: NA; v_gene: TRBV5-1; CDR3nt: TGCGCCAGCAGCTTGATCGACAGTCTCTCTGGGGCCAACGTCCTGACTTTC; CDR3aa: CASSLIDSLSGANVLTF
d_gene: NA; len: 14; j_gene: TRBJ2-5; abundance: few; v_gene: TRBV24-1; CDR3nt: TGTGCCACCAGTGACCCCAGGGGAGGGGAGACCCAGTACTTC; CDR3aa: CATSDPRGGETQYF